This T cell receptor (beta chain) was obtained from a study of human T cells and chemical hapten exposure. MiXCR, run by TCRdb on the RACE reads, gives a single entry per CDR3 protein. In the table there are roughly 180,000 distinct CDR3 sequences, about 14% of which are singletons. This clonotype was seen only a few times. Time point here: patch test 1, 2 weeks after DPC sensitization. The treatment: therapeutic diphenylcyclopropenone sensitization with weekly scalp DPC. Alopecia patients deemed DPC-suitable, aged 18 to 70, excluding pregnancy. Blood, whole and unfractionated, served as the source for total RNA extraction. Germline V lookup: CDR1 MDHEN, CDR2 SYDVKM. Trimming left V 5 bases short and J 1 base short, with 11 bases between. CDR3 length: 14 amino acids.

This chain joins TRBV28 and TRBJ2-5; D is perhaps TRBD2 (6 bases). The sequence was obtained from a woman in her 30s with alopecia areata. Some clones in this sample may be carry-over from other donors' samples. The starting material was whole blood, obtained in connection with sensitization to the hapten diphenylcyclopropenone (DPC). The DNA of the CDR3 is TGTGCCAGCAGTCCCCGCGGGACCCAAGAGACCCAGTACTTC. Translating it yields CASSPRGTQETQYF. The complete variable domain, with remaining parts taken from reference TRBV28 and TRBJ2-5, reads DVKVTQSSRYLVKRTGEKVFLECVQDMDHENMFWYRQDPGLGLRLIYFSYDVKMKEKGDIPEGYSVSREKKERFSLILESASTNQTSMYLCASSPRGTQETQYFGPGTRLLVL.